Listed here is a single TCR beta chain. This clonotype qualifies as medium-sized (0.01 to 0.1%). Its antigen has not been determined. The sample holds no much larger clone one base away, and base qualities are not on file. The donors were 40 or so Caucasian individuals from Russia, aged roughly 6 to 90 years, who were systemically healthy. Each donor gave 8 to 10 milliliters of peripheral blood, drawn into EDTA-treated Vacutainer tubes. Ficoll-Paque density-gradient centrifugation was used to isolate PBMCs, with at least 6 million per sample. Total RNA, at least 6 micrograms per sample, was extracted from PBMCs with Trizol reagent. Naive CD45RAhigh/CD27high T cell percentages were measured by flow cytometry on a PBMC aliquot from every donor. The entry originates in a study of blood T cells in healthy people across ages (dated by TCRdb to the mid-2010s). In the study overall: Template switching captured roughly one uniquely barcoded TCR beta cDNA molecule per two T cells in model experiments. To track age-related changes in TCR beta repertoire diversity, the study relied on deep sequencing normalized with unique cDNA molecular identifiers. Donors were grouped into four age groups: young (average approximately 16 years), middle-aged (39), aged (about 60) and long-lived (over 80). To avoid experimental bias, donors of different ages were randomly spread across the sequencing lanes. Using the same blood draw, the study looked at two additional independent replicas of 1 million unique cDNA reads for two donors, one aged 18 to 30 and the other aged 80 or older. The investigation overall reported the following: Conclusive comparison of naive and antigen-experienced compartments was prevented by the profiling of bulk unsorted PBMCs. There was a strong correlation between observed TCR beta diversity and the percentage of naive T cells measured by flow cytometry. The long-lived group showed more naive CD4+ T cells, fewer expanded clones and increased TCR diversity than the aged group, suggesting age selection. Total diversity estimates from one million sequenced T cells were considered lower bounds and underestimates. Observed TCR beta diversity per million T cells fell roughly linearly with age, and a significant reduction was already apparent by age around 40. Because the CMV infection status of the donors was unknown, age-related changes in expanded clonotypes may potentially have been confounded.

Libraries were prepared through 5' RACE. TCRdb names Illumina HiSeq 2500 as the instrument used. A second PCR of about 6 to 12 cycles was performed with a sample-barcoded 5' primer and a J-beta primer mix. A unique molecular identifier was introduced onto each TCR beta cDNA molecule by a template-switch 5' adaptor carrying 12 random nucleotides. Each sample yielded at least 3 million CDR3-containing paired-end reads. First-strand cDNA was synthesized from all RNA with the Mint cDNA synthesis kit, primed by a TRBC-specific oligonucleotide. After uracil-DNA glycosylase treatment, a first 18-cycle PCR used universal primers M1SS and BC2_uni_R on all cDNA. The authors' pipeline ran thus. Each sample was normalized by randomly selecting 1 million high-quality reads, each carrying a distinct molecular identifier. Reads sharing molecular identifiers were discarded rather than binned into consensus sequences. MiTCR, run with a Q25 quality threshold and the strictest error-elimination algorithm, handled CDR3 identification, clonotype clustering and error correction. Lower-bound total TCR beta diversity was estimated with a nonparametric unseen species model using Euler transformation. Starting from the raw public reads, TCRdb applied fastp trimming at Q25, assembled clones with MiXCR and retained in-frame beta chains. Here each entry gathers all rows of one CDR3 protein and keeps the most common genes and DNA. None of the V and J calls come from the authors' own analysis; TCRdb made them. The sample profile shows some 1.5 million distinct CDR3 sequences; approximately 43% of them were found once. Clones ranked in the top ten supply less than 5% of the sample.

CDR1 and CDR2 (MNHEY, SMNVEV) derive from the germline V gene (reference sequence). From the cysteine up to the phenylalanine, the CDR3 has a length of 13 residues. The sequence is cut down to CDR3 DNA, 39 bases in frame from base 1. Relative to germline, V is 11 bases shorter and J is 0 bases shorter, with 12 bases between their ends. Specimen: blood. Rearrangement joined TRBV27 to TRBJ2-3; the D gene is possibly TRBD1, with 6 bases matching. The sequence was collected from a woman under 30 in good health. For the CDR3, the sequence is CAAAGASTDTQYF. Here is the DNA: TGTGCCGCGGCAGGGGCTAGCACAGATACGCAGTATTTT.